This entry lists 3 T cell receptor beta chains sequenced from one sample in a study of technical replicates of blood from a few donors. Clones were read by immunoSEQ multiplex PCR, and TCRdb kept only the in-frame ones, dropping some. The sample includes about 80,000 clones, around 96% of them seen just once. Sequencing was done on a sample of T cells isolated from PBMCs. These receptors originate from a human donor in good health.

This clone came up once. CDR3 sequence: CASSLAGDRVREQFF. DNA for the CDR3: TGCGCCAGCAGCTTGGCTGGGGACAGGGTAAGGGAGCAGTTCTTC. The rearrangement joins TRBV5-1 to TRBJ2-1; TRBD1 aligns across 9 bases. Trimming took 0 bases from V and 10 from J; bases not matched to a gene: 8. The CDR3 sequence is 15 residues long. Looked up from germline, CDR1 is SGHRS and CDR2 is YFSETQ.

The rearrangement links TRBV19 to TRBJ2-7, with 8 bases lining up with TRBD1. J gave up 2 bases and V 5 bases, and 2 bases lay outside the gene matches. The germline CDR1 and CDR2 sequences are LNHDA and SQIVND (reference sequence). The CDR3 is 13 residues long. The DNA of the CDR3 is TGTGCCAGTAGTTGGGACAGGACCTACGAGCAGTACTTC. Translation gives CASSWDRTYEQYF. Full variable domain (missing parts from reference TRBV19 and TRBJ2-7): DGGITQSPKYLFRKEGQNVTLSCEQNLNHDAMYWYRQDPGQGLRLIYYSQIVNDFQKGDIAEGYSVSREKKESFPLTVTSAQKNPTAFYLCASSWDRTYEQYFGPGTRLTVT.

J is TRBJ2-1 and V is TRBV5-5, with 7 nucleotides matching TRBD1. J gave up 2 bases and V 0 bases, and 2 bases lay outside the gene matches. The CDR3 is 15 residues long. CDR1 is SGHKS and CDR2 is YYEKEE in the germline V gene (reference sequence). The CDR3 coding sequence is TGTGCCAGCAGCTTGGAGGGGGCGGCCTACAATGAGCAGTTCTTC. It yields the protein CASSLEGAAYNEQFF.